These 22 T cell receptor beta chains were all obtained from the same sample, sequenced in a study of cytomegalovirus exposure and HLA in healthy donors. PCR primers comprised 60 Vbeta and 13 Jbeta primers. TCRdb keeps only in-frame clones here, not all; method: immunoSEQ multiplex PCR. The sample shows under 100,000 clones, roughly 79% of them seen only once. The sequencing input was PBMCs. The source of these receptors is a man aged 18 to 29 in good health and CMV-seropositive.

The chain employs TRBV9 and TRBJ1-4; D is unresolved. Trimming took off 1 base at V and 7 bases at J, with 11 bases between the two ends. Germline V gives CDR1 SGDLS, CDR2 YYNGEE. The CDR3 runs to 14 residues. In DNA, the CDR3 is TGTGCCAGCAGCGTAACGGGGTCGGGTGAAAAACTGTTTTTT. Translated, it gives CASSVTGSGEKLFF.

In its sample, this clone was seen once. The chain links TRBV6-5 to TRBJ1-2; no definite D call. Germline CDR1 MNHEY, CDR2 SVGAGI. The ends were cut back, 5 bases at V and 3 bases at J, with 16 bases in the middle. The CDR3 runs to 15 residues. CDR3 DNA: TGTGCCAGCAGTCTCGATGTGGCTCTCGACTATGGCTACACCTTC. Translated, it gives CASSLDVALDYGYTF.

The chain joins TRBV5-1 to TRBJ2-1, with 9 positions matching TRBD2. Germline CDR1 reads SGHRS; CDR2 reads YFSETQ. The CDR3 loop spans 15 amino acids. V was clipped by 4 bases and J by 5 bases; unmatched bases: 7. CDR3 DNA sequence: TGCGCCAGCAGCCCCTTAGCGGGAGTCAACAATGAGCAGTTCTTC. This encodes CASSPLAGVNNEQFF.

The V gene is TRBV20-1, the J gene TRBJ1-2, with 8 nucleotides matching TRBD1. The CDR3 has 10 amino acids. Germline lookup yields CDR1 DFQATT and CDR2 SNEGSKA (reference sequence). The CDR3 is CRQGDYGYTF. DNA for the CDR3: TGCAGACAGGGGGACTATGGCTACACCTTC.

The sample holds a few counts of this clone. The CDR3: CASVAGLNYGYTF. CDR3 nucleotides: TGTGCCAGCGTTGCGGGCCTGAACTATGGCTACACCTTC. The genes are TRBV2 and TRBJ1-2; D unresolved. V was pared by 8 bases and J by 2 bases, with 12 bases between. CDR1 and CDR2 (germline): SNHLY, FYNNEI. CDR3 length: 13 amino acids.

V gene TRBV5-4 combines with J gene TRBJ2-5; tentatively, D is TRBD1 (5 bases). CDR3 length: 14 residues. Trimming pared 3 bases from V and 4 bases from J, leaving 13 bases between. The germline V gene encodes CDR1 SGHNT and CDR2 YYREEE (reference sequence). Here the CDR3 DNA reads TGTGCCAGCAGCTCCGTGGACATTTCAGAGACCCAGTACTTC. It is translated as CASSSVDISETQYF.

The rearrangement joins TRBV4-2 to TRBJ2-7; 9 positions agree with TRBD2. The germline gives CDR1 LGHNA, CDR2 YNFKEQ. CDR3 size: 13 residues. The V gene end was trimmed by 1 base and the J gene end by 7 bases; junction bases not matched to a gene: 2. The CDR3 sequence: CASSQVTSGEQYF. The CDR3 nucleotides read TGTGCCAGCAGCCAAGTGACTAGCGGTGAGCAGTACTTC.

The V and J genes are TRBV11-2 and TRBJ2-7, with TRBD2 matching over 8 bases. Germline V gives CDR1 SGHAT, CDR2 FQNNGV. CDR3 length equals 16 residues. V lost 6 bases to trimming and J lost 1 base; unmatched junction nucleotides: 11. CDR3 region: CASRTLGGRTSYEQYF. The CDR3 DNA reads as TGTGCCAGCAGGACCCTGGGCGGGAGGACTTCCTACGAGCAGTACTTC.

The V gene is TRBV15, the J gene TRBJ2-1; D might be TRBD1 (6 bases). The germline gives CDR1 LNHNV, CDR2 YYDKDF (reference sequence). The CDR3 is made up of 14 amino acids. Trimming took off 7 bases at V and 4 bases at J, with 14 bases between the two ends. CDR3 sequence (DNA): TGTGCCACCACGGGGCAGGGGCAATACAATGAGCAGTTCTTC. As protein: CATTGQGQYNEQFF.

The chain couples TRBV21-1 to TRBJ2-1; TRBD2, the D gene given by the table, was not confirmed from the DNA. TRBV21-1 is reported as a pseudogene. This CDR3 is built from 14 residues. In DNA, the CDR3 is TGTGCCAGCAGCAAATGGGAAGGCGGGAGGTACCAGTTCTTC. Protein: CASSKWEGGRYQFF.

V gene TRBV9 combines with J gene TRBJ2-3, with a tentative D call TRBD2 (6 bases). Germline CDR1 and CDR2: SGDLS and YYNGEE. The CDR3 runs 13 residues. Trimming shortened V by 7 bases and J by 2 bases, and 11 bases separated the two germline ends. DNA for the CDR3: TGTGCCAGCGGGCGGGACCTCACAGATACGCAGTATTTT. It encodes CASGRDLTDTQYF.

The CDR3 loop reads CASKTQGSFHEQYF. CDR3 coding DNA: TGTGCCAGCAAAACCCAGGGGTCCTTCCACGAGCAGTACTTC. The chain is built from TRBV28 and TRBJ2-7; tentatively, D is TRBD1 (6 bases). V shed 7 bases and J shed 5 bases, with 18 bases lying between them. This CDR3 spans 14 amino acids. Germline V gene lookup returns CDR1 MDHEN and CDR2 SYDVKM.

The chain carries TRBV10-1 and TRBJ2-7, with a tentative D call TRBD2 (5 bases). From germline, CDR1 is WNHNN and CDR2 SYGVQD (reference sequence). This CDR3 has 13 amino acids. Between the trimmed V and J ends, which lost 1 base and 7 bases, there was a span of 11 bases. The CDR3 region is CASSEFREGEQYF. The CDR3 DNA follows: TGCGCCAGCAGTGAGTTCCGGGAAGGGGAGCAGTACTTC.

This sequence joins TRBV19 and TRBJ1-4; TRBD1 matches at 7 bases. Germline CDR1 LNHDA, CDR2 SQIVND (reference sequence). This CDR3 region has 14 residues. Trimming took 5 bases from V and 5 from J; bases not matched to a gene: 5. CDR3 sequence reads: CASSSTGLNEKLFF. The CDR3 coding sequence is TGTGCCAGTAGTTCGACAGGGCTAAATGAAAAACTGTTTTTT.

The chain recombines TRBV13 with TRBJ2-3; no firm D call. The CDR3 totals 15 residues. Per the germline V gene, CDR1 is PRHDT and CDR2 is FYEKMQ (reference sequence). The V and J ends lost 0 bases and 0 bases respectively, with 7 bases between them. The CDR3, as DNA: TGTGCCAGCAGCTTAGGCCGAGTGAGCACAGATACGCAGTATTTT. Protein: CASSLGRVSTDTQYF.

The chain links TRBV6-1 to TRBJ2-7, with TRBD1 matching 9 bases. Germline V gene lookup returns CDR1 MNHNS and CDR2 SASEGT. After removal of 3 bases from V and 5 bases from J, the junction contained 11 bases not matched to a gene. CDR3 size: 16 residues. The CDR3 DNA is TGTGCCAGCAGTGAGACGCCGGGACAGGGTCTCCACGAGCAGTACTTC. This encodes CASSETPGQGLHEQYF.

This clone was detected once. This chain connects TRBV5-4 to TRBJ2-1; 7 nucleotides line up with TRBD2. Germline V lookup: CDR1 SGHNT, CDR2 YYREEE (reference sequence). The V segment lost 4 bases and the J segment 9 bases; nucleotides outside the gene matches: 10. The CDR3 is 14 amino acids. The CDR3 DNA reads TGTGCCAGCAGCCCGCCCGACGGGGGGAGTGAGCAGTTCTTC. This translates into CASSPPDGGSEQFF.

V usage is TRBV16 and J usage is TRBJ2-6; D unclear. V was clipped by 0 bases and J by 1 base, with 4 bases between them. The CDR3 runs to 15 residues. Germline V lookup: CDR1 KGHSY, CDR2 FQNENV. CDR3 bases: TGTGCCAGCAGCCAATCGAGTTCTGGGGCCAACGTCCTGACTTTC. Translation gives CASSQSSSGANVLTF.

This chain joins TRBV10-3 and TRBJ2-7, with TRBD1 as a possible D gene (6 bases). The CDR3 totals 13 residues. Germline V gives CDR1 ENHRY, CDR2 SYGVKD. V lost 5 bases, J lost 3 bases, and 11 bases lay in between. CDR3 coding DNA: TGTGCCATCAGTCCGGGACATTACTACGAGCAGTACTTC. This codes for CAISPGHYYEQYF.

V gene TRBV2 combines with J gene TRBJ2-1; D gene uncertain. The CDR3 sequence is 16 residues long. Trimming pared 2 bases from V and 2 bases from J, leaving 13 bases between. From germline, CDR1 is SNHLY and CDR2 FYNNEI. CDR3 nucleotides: TGTGCCAGCAGTGAACGTCGTGGTGGAGCCTACAATGAGCAGTTCTTC. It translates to CASSERRGGAYNEQFF.

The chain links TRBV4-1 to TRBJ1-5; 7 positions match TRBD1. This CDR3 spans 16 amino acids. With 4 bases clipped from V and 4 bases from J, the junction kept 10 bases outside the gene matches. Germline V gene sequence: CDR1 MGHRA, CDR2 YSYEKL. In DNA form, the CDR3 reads TGCGCCAGCAGCCCCCTTCAGGGGGTGGTTAATCAGCCCCAGCATTTT. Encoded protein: CASSPLQGVVNQPQHF.

The CDR3 loop reads CSVSLKAGGSRSYTF. CDR3 nucleotide sequence: TGCAGCGTCTCTCTCAAGGCAGGGGGCTCTAGAAGCTACACCTTC. V gene TRBV29-1 combines with J gene TRBJ1-2, with 8 bases matching TRBD1. V trimming: 6 bases; J trimming: 9 bases; junction bases outside the gene matches: 18. This CDR3 spans 15 amino acids. The V gene's germline CDR1 is SQVTM and CDR2 ANQGSEA.